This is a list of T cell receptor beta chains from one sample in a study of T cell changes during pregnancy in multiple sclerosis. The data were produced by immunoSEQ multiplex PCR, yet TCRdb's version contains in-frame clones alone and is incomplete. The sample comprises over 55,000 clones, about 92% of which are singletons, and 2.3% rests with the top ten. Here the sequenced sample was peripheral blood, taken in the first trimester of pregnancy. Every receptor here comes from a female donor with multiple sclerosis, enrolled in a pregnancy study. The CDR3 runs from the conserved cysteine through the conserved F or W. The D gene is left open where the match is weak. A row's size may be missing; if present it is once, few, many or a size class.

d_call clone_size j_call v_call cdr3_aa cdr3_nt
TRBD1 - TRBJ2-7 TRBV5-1 CASSVKDRDGEQYF TGCGCCAGCAGCGTGAAGGACAGGGACGGCGAGCAGTACTTC
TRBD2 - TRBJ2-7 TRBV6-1 CASKVAGAYEQYF TGTGCCAGCAAGGTAGCGGGGGCCTACGAGCAGTACTTC
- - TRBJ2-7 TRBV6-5 CASTQGGQQYF TGTGCCAGCACCCAAGGGGGTCAGCAGTACTTC
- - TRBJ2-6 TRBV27 CASQGISSGANVLTF TGTGCCAGCCAGGGGATAAGCTCTGGGGCCAACGTCCTGACTTTC
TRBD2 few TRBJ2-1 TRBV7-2 CASSLEGTSGRNEQFF TGTGCCAGCAGCTTAGAAGGGACTAGCGGGAGGAATGAGCAGTTCTTC
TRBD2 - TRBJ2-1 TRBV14 CASSHGPGGEQFF TGTGCCAGCAGCCACGGACCGGGGGGGGAGCAGTTCTTC
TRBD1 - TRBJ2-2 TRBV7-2 CASSLGNPGTGPTGELFF TGTGCCAGCAGCTTAGGAAATCCCGGGACAGGGCCCACCGGGGAGCTGTTTTTT
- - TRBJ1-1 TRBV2 CASSEALVGQGNTEAFF TGTGCCAGCAGTGAAGCTCTAGTAGGGCAGGGGAACACTGAAGCTTTCTTT
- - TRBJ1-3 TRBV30 CAWSSGYSGNTIYF TGTGCCTGGAGCTCCGGGTACTCTGGAAACACCATATATTTT
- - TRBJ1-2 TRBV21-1 CASSKISGQHTTNYGYTF TGTGCCAGCAGCAAGATATCGGGACAGCACACAACAAACTATGGCTACACCTTC
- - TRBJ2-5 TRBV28 CASSKGGGGAGAQYF TGTGCCAGCAGCAAGGGGGGGGGAGGGGCCGGGGCCCAGTACTTC
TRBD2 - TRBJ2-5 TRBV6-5 CASSYGGTSGKVTQYF TGTGCCAGCAGTTACGGCGGGACTAGCGGCAAAGTGACCCAGTACTTC
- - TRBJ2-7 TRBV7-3 CASSFPPRNEQYF TGTGCCAGCAGCTTTCCCCCGCGAAACGAGCAGTACTTC
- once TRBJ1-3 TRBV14 CASSQVHRAANTIYF TGTGCCAGCAGCCAAGTGCACAGGGCGGCGAACACCATATATTTT
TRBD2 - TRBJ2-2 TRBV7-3 CASSLTLAGSGELFF TGTGCCAGCAGCTTAACACTAGCGGGTTCTGGGGAGCTGTTTTTT
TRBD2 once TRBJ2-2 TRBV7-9 CASNPAGLAGTGELFF TGTGCCAGCAACCCCGCCGGGCTAGCGGGAACCGGGGAGCTGTTTTTT
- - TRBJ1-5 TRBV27 CASSPRPGGDQPQHF TGTGCCAGCAGCCCCCGTCCTGGCGGGGATCAGCCCCAGCATTTT